These 17 T cell receptor beta chains share one sample of origin, sequenced in a study of T-cell reconstitution after alpha-beta-depleted transplantation in children. Unique molecular identifiers were incorporated during preparation of the TCRbeta library. TCRdb redid the calling of the PCR reads with MiXCR, one entry per CDR3 protein. The sample has 200,000 to 250,000 distinct CDR3 sequences, roughly 9% seen once. Sequenced here: PBMCs from the stem cell graft donor, sampled from the stem cell graft. The receptors shown here come from a human donor who donated a stem cell graft to a child with acute lymphoblastic leukemia.

The table lists this clonotype with many counts. The chain recombines TRBV5-1 with TRBJ2-5; TRBD2 aligns across 10 bases. Germline V gene sequence: CDR1 SGHRS, CDR2 YFSETQ. V lost 2 bases and J lost 5; bases outside the gene matches: 9. CDR3 length equals 16 residues. CDR3 in DNA: TGCGCCAGCAGCTTAGGACTAGCGGATGCTGGGGAGACCCAGTACTTC. Protein: CASSLGLADAGETQYF.

The chain couples TRBV4-2 to TRBJ2-6; D might be TRBD1 (7 bases). Looked up from germline, CDR1 is LGHNA and CDR2 is YNFKEQ. The CDR3 is 17 residues long. V lost 4 bases and J lost 2, with 15 bases in between. The DNA for the CDR3 is TGTGCCAGCAGCCCGGAGGGGGCAGGGGCTGGGGCCAACGTCCTGACTTTC. It codes for CASSPEGAGAGANVLTF.

This clonotype occurred many times. V usage is TRBV5-1 and J usage is TRBJ2-7; possibly TRBD1 for D (6 bases). The CDR3 has 12 residues. Trimming took off 1 base at V and 5 bases at J, with 7 bases between the two ends. Per the germline V gene, CDR1 is SGHRS and CDR2 is YFSETQ. The CDR3 loop is CASSLSGDEQYF. The CDR3 DNA is TGCGCCAGCAGCTTGTCAGGGGACGAGCAGTACTTC.

This clonotype occurred many times. The chain has TRBV11-2 and TRBJ2-1; 11 bases fit TRBD2. V was pared by 4 bases and J by 4 bases, with 3 bases of the junction left unmatched. This CDR3 is built from 15 residues. Germline V CDR1 and CDR2: SGHAT, FQNNGV. CDR3: CASSSGLAVYNEQFF. The CDR3 coding sequence is TGTGCCAGCAGCTCGGGACTAGCGGTTTACAATGAGCAGTTCTTC.

V usage is TRBV29-1 and J usage is TRBJ2-7; D gene uncertain. The CDR3 contains 13 residues. The V gene's germline CDR1 is SQVTM and CDR2 ANQGSEA. Trimming removed 2 bases at V and 0 bases at J, with 8 bases between. The CDR3 DNA reads TGCAGCGTTGAATCCGATTCCTCCTACGAGCAGTACTTC. As protein: CSVESDSSYEQYF.

The CDR3 nucleotides read TGCAGTGCCGGGCGTAGCGGGGGCCAAGAGACCCAGTACTTC. This translates into CSAGRSGGQETQYF. V gene TRBV20-1 combines with J gene TRBJ2-5; TRBD2 agrees at 9 bases. Per the germline V gene, CDR1 is DFQATT and CDR2 is SNEGSKA (reference sequence). Trimming took 6 bases from V and 1 from J; bases not matched to a gene: 6. This CDR3 comprises 14 residues.

The rearrangement uses TRBV7-8 and TRBJ2-1; 7 bases map to TRBD1. V trimming: 1 base; J trimming: 2 bases; junction bases outside the gene matches: 5. The V gene's germline CDR1 is SGHVS and CDR2 FQNEAQ. The CDR3 consists of 16 residues. The CDR3 region is CASSLGVQGAYNEQFF. The CDR3 nucleotides read TGTGCCAGCAGCTTAGGCGTCCAGGGGGCCTACAATGAGCAGTTCTTC.

This clonotype was observed a handful of times. The rearrangement links TRBV7-2 to TRBJ1-1; no clear D gene. In germline, CDR1 is SGHTA, CDR2 FQGNSA. The V and J ends lost 0 bases and 4 bases respectively, with 12 bases between them. The CDR3 consists of 15 residues. The CDR3 sequence: CASSLALRGPTEAFF. The CDR3 region has the DNA TGTGCCAGCAGCTTAGCGCTAAGAGGCCCCACTGAAGCTTTCTTT.

V gene TRBV12-3 or TRBV12-4 combines with J gene TRBJ1-6; 9 bases map to TRBD1. The V gene end was trimmed by 3 bases and the J gene end by 13 bases; junction bases not matched to a gene: 7. The CDR3 contains 14 residues. This CDR3 reads CASSFGTGLSPLHF. As DNA, the CDR3 is TGTGCCAGCAGTTTCGGGACAGGGCTCTCGCCCCTCCACTTT.

The table lists this clonotype with many counts. The chain couples TRBV5-1 to TRBJ2-7; D remains unclear. The germline CDR1 and CDR2 sequences are SGHRS and YFSETQ. V was pared by 2 bases and J by 5 bases, with 17 bases between. The CDR3 contains 15 residues. CDR3 amino acids: CASSLPGVYEDEQYF. Written as DNA, the CDR3 is TGCGCCAGCAGCTTACCAGGCGTTTATGAGGACGAGCAGTACTTC.

The table lists this clonotype with many counts. The V and J genes are TRBV6-5 and TRBJ1-3; 8 positions agree with TRBD1. The CDR3 totals 17 residues. V dropped 2 bases and J dropped 4; count of bases not matched to a gene: 10. Germline lookup yields CDR1 MNHEY and CDR2 SVGAGI. The CDR3 protein is CASSYPGQGLSGNTIYF. The CDR3 nucleotides are TGTGCCAGCAGTTACCCAGGACAGGGATTATCGGGAAACACCATATATTTT.

This chain uses TRBV7-2 with TRBJ2-3; tentatively, D is TRBD2 (6 bases). This CDR3 is built from 16 residues. Germline V gives CDR1 SGHTA, CDR2 FQGNSA. The ends were cut back, 3 bases at V and 1 base at J, with 14 bases in the middle. The CDR3 sequence is CASSFGRTPGTDTQYF. CDR3 DNA sequence: TGTGCCAGCAGCTTTGGGAGGACCCCTGGCACAGATACGCAGTATTTT.

This clonotype was counted a few times. The J gene is TRBJ1-4, the V gene TRBV6-1; 7 positions match TRBD1. Germline CDR1 and CDR2: MNHNS and SASEGT. This CDR3 contains 14 residues. V lost 6 bases to trimming and J lost 3 bases; unmatched junction nucleotides: 4. CDR3 coding DNA: TGTGCCAGCAGCTCCGACAGGGCTAATGAAAAACTGTTTTTT. Amino acid sequence: CASSSDRANEKLFF.

This clonotype was detected only a few times. V gene TRBV15 combines with J gene TRBJ1-5; weak D call: TRBD1 (5 bases). V lost 0 bases to trimming and J lost 7 bases, with 22 bases between them. The CDR3 sequence is 18 residues long. Germline V lookup: CDR1 LNHNV, CDR2 YYDKDF (reference sequence). As DNA, the CDR3 is TGTGCCACCAGCAGAGACCTGGCTTTGGGCAGGGAAGGCCAGCCCCAGCATTTT. Translation: CATSRDLALGREGQPQHF.

For this clonotype: A read error is possible here, since a much larger clone lies one base away. The chain combines TRBV5-1 with TRBJ2-1; 8 bases align to TRBD2. The CDR3 has 16 amino acids. The germline V gene encodes CDR1 SGHRS and CDR2 YFSETQ. CDR3 protein: CASSSGGAGFYKEQFF. The CDR3 coding sequence is TGCGCCAGCAGCTCCGGGGGGGCAGGGTTTTACAAAGAGCAGTTCTTC.

The chain couples TRBV12-3 or TRBV12-4 to TRBJ1-5; 7 bases match TRBD1. The CDR3 runs to 15 residues. V was clipped by 6 bases and J by 7 bases; unmatched bases: 12. The CDR3 sequence: CASSDGRQGGQPQHF. In nucleotides, the CDR3 is TGTGCCAGCAGCGATGGGAGACAGGGCGGACAGCCCCAGCATTTT.

The CDR3 region has the DNA TGCGCCAGCAGGAAAGGGGGGACCACAGATACGCAGTATTTT. Its translation is CASRKGGTTDTQYF. The rearrangement uses TRBV5-1 and TRBJ2-3, with D tentatively TRBD1 or TRBD2 (6 bases each). CDR1 is SGHRS and CDR2 is YFSETQ in the germline V gene. The V end was cut by 5 bases, the J end by 2 bases, with 12 bases between. There are 14 residues in the CDR3.